This T cell receptor beta chain was sequenced for a study of shared clonotypes between healthy human individuals. Study as a whole: The plates for each donor numbered three CD4 naive, three CD4 memory, two CD8 naive and one CD8 memory.

The study's findings and limits: Relative to their counterparts shared across all four donors, non-shared clonotypes exhibited diminished generation probabilities.

Naive CD8 cells lacked CD45RO, underwent positive selection for CCR7 and left out terminally differentiated effector memory CD45RA+ cells. With respect to this clone: The antigen remains undetermined. Other nucleotide sequences in the sample specify the same CDR3.

Measured with immunoSEQ multiplex PCR; TCRdb has only the in-frame clones, and not every one. The table records some 2,000,000 clones, about 95% of them present only once. This CDR3 has 15 amino acids. Trimming cost V 2 bases and J 0 bases; bases outside gene matches: 1. CDR1 is SGDLS and CDR2 is YYNGEE in the germline V gene. This sequence was found in a man younger than 35 in good health. The J gene is TRBJ2-7, the V gene TRBV9; 11 bases map to TRBD2. Source material: naive CD8+ T cells sorted from blood. The CDR3: CASSVSGGASYEQYF. The CDR3 region has the DNA TGTGCCAGCAGCGTTAGCGGGGGGGCCTCCTACGAGCAGTACTTC.